A selection of T cell receptor beta chains follows, all from one sample in a study of blood T cell repertoires in COVID-19. The assay was immunoSEQ multiplex PCR, and TCRdb's table has in-frame clones only and misses some. The sample has roughly 300,000 clones, approximately 85% seen once. The sample comprised peripheral blood. These receptors all come from a human donor in a cohort sampled during active COVID-19. Each CDR3 is given with its conserved first and last residue. The D gene is left open where the match is weak. For some rows the clone size is stated as once, few or many, or as a class when expanded; others skip it.

clone size	V gene	J gene	D gene	CDR3 protein	CDR3 DNA
-	TRBV3-1/TRBV3-2	TRBJ2-1	-	CASSLSSYNEQFF	TGTGCCAGCAGCTTGAGCTCCTACAATGAGCAGTTCTTC
-	TRBV6-5	TRBJ2-6	-	CASSPLAGANVLTF	TGTGCCAGCAGCCCCCTTGCTGGGGCCAACGTCCTGACTTTC
-	TRBV5-1	TRBJ1-1	TRBD1	CASSPRTGGITEAFF	TGCGCCAGCAGCCCTAGGACAGGGGGCATCACTGAAGCTTTCTTT
-	TRBV28	TRBJ1-2	-	CASSSGADYGYTF	TGTGCCAGCTCAAGCGGGGCGGACTATGGCTACACCTTC
once	TRBV5-5	TRBJ2-2	-	CASSFLSNTGELFF	TGTGCCAGCAGCTTCTTATCGAACACCGGGGAGCTGTTTTTT
-	TRBV7-9	TRBJ2-1	-	CASSRRVVQFF	TGTGCCAGCAGCCGGAGGGTCGTGCAGTTCTTC
-	TRBV5-4	TRBJ1-2	-	CASSYYHRTGKNYGYTF	TGTGCCAGCAGCTACTACCACCGGACGGGAAAGAACTATGGCTACACCTTC
-	TRBV12-3/TRBV12-4	TRBJ1-6	-	CASSLTVYSPLHF	TGTGCCAGCAGTCTTACAGTTTATTCACCCCTCCACTTT
-	TRBV6-1	TRBJ2-7	TRBD2	CASREPPPGLAGGFGSYEQYF	TGTGCCAGCAGAGAACCCCCCCCGGGACTAGCGGGGGGGTTTGGCTCCTACGAGCAGTACTTC
-	TRBV30	TRBJ2-7	-	CAWSVVSYEQYF	TGTGCCTGGAGTGTTGTCTCGTACGAGCAGTACTTC
-	TRBV30	TRBJ2-4	-	CAWSDGGLAKNIQYF	TGTGCCTGGAGTGATGGAGGGCTAGCCAAAAACATTCAGTACTTC
-	TRBV5-1	TRBJ2-5	TRBD2	CASSSYSGGFQETQYF	TGCGCCAGCAGCTCGTATAGCGGGGGGTTCCAAGAGACCCAGTACTTC
-	TRBV11-2	TRBJ1-1	TRBD1	CASSPGVGTGGVTFF	TGTGCCAGCAGCCCTGGGGTGGGGACAGGGGGGGTTACTTTCTTT
-	TRBV30	TRBJ2-7	-	CAWSRSSYEQYF	TGTGCCTGGTCCCGGAGCTCCTACGAGCAGTACTTC
-	TRBV29-1	TRBJ2-3	-	CSGRRTDRLRGGTDTQYF	TGCAGCGGGCGTCGAACCGACAGGCTAAGAGGGGGCACAGATACGCAGTATTTT
-	TRBV4-1	TRBJ1-2	-	CASSQDLTGTYGYTF	TGCGCCAGCAGCCAAGATCTCACAGGGACCTATGGCTACACCTTC
-	TRBV4-1	TRBJ2-3	-	CASSQDPGGGGTTQYF	TGCGCCAGCAGCCAGGACCCGGGGGGCGGGGGAACTACGCAGTATTTT
-	TRBV18	TRBJ2-7	TRBD1	CASSPQGAKYEQYF	TGTGCCAGCTCGCCACAGGGGGCAAAATACGAGCAGTACTTC
-	TRBV4-2	TRBJ2-7	-	CASSQDGGASYEQYF	TGTGCCAGCAGCCAAGACGGCGGGGCCTCCTACGAGCAGTACTTC
-	TRBV4-1	TRBJ1-2	TRBD1	CAVQGQGSYGYTF	TGCGCCGTCCAAGGACAGGGTAGCTATGGCTACACCTTC
-	TRBV12-5	TRBJ2-1	-	CASGPPKTVGNEQFF	TGTGCTAGTGGCCCCCCCAAGACAGTCGGGAATGAGCAGTTCTTC
-	TRBV11-3	TRBJ2-1	TRBD2	CASSLAGGPYNEQFF	TGTGCCAGCAGCTTAGCGGGGGGGCCATACAATGAGCAGTTCTTC
-	TRBV19	TRBJ2-5	TRBD2	CASSRLAGGNGVETQYF	TGTGCCAGTAGTCGGCTAGCGGGGGGTAACGGGGTCGAGACCCAGTACTTC
-	TRBV19	TRBJ2-6	-	CASSKSKVSGANVLTF	TGTGCCAGTAGTAAATCTAAAGTCTCTGGGGCCAACGTCCTGACTTTC
-	TRBV5-1	TRBJ2-7	TRBD2	CASSLTGTSGFDEQYF	TGCGCCAGCAGCTTAACCGGGACTAGCGGCTTCGACGAGCAGTACTTC
-	TRBV28	TRBJ1-5	TRBD1	CASDRGINQPQHF	TGTGCCAGCGACAGGGGGATCAATCAGCCCCAGCATTTT
-	TRBV18	TRBJ2-7	-	CASSPLGGPYEQYF	TGTGCCAGCTCACCTTTGGGGGGGCCCTACGAGCAGTACTTC
-	TRBV9	TRBJ2-3	TRBD1	CASSVGTGLTDTQYF	TGTGCCAGCAGCGTAGGGACAGGGTTGACAGATACGCAGTATTTT
-	TRBV3-1/TRBV3-2	TRBJ2-5	TRBD2	CASSSTSGMSQYF	TGTGCCAGCAGTTCGACTAGCGGGATGTCCCAGTACTTC
-	TRBV12-3/TRBV12-4	TRBJ2-2	-	CASSSRFGELFF	TGTGCCAGCAGTTCGCGGTTCGGGGAGCTGTTTTTT
-	TRBV5-1	TRBJ2-1	TRBD1	CASRKGGGSSRDEQFF	TGCGCCAGCCGGAAAGGGGGCGGTTCATCCCGGGATGAGCAGTTCTTC
-	TRBV20-1	TRBJ1-3	-	CSASRQGSGNTIYF	TGCAGTGCTAGTAGGCAGGGCTCTGGAAACACCATATATTTT
-	TRBV28	TRBJ2-1	-	CASREGGRNEQFF	TGTGCCAGCAGGGAGGGAGGTAGAAATGAGCAGTTCTTC
-	TRBV3-1/TRBV3-2	TRBJ2-7	-	CASSQDFFLSYEQYF	TGTGCCAGCAGCCAAGATTTCTTTCTCTCCTACGAGCAGTACTTC
-	TRBV7-3	TRBJ2-3	-	CASSLNKFPDTQYF	TGTGCCAGCAGCTTAAACAAATTCCCAGATACGCAGTATTTT
-	TRBV19	TRBJ1-5	-	CATEGGGGIGNQPQHF	TGTGCCACCGAGGGGGGAGGGGGTATTGGCAATCAGCCCCAGCATTTT
-	TRBV12-3/TRBV12-4	TRBJ1-5	-	CASSPHSNQPQHF	TGTGCCAGCAGTCCACATAGCAATCAGCCCCAGCATTTT
-	TRBV19	TRBJ1-5	TRBD1	CASRGGGQGKQPQHF	TGTGCCAGTAGAGGCGGTGGACAGGGTAAACAGCCCCAGCATTTT
-	TRBV1	TRBJ1-4	-	CTSSHNRGSNEKLFF	TGCACCAGCAGCCATAACAGGGGATCTAATGAAAAACTGTTTTTT
-	TRBV6-5	TRBJ1-1	-	CASSRGVGTEAFF	TGTGCCAGCAGCCGGGGGGTCGGGACTGAAGCTTTCTTT
-	TRBV6-5	TRBJ2-7	-	CASTRAYEQYF	TGTGCCAGCACCAGGGCCTACGAGCAGTACTTC